The 17 T cell receptor beta chains listed next were all sequenced from one sample in a study of T cell repertoires in cytomegalovirus infection. TCRdb called the reads again in MiXCR, with one record for every CDR3 protein. In the table there are 200,000 to 300,000 distinct CDR3 sequences, roughly 15% of which are singletons. The sample taken for sequencing was PBMCs. The source of these receptors is a human donor in good health (CMV status not recorded). Some clones in this sample may be carry-over from other donors' samples.

The V gene is TRBV20-1, the J gene TRBJ2-1; 12 bases fit TRBD2. The CDR3 has 18 amino acids. After removal of 2 bases from V and 4 bases from J, the junction contained 12 bases not matched to a gene. Germline values: CDR1 DFQATT, CDR2 SNEGSKA (reference sequence). Here the CDR3 DNA reads TGCAGTGCTAGAAAAACAGCGGGCGGGACTAGCGGGTACAATGAGCAGTTCTTC. Protein sequence: CSARKTAGGTSGYNEQFF.

This clonotype has a handful of counts. J is TRBJ2-7 and V is TRBV10-3, with unresolved D. The CDR3 runs to 13 residues. CDR1 and CDR2 from the germline V gene are ENHRY and SYGVKD. Trimming left V 6 bases short and J 1 base short, with 10 bases between. CDR3 residues: CAIRKTESYEQYF. CDR3 nucleotides: TGTGCCATCAGAAAAACCGAATCCTACGAGCAGTACTTC.

This chain connects TRBV5-4 to TRBJ2-1; D possibly corresponds to TRBD2 (6 bases). V was clipped by 2 bases and J by 8 bases, with 17 bases between them. The CDR3 loop spans 15 amino acids. Germline loops: CDR1 SGHNT, CDR2 YYREEE (reference sequence). The CDR3 DNA reads as TGTGCCAGCAGCTTAGGTGGCGGGAAGCCCCATGAGCAGTTCTTC. Translation: CASSLGGGKPHEQFF.

This clonotype has more than one count but fewer than ten. The rearrangement uses TRBV9 and TRBJ2-2; D ambiguous. V was shortened by 0 bases and J by 6 bases, with 6 bases between the two germline ends. Per the germline V gene, CDR1 is SGDLS and CDR2 is YYNGEE. CDR3 size: 13 residues. The CDR3 nucleotides are TGTGCCAGCAGCGTAGCGGCAGCCGGGGAGCTGTTTTTT. Encoded protein: CASSVAAAGELFF.

This clonotype was observed at least ten times. The chain is built from TRBV7-2 and TRBJ2-3; D possibly corresponds to TRBD2 (6 bases). The CDR3 consists of 13 residues. Germline CDR1 is SGHTA and CDR2 is FQGNSA. Trimming shortened V by 6 bases and J by 5 bases, and 12 bases separated the two germline ends. CDR3 nucleotide sequence: TGTGCCAGCAGGCAAGAAGCGGGAGATACGCAGTATTTT. It encodes CASRQEAGDTQYF.

This clonotype was seen repeatedly, ten times or more. The chain is built from TRBV12-3 or TRBV12-4 and TRBJ2-1, with TRBD2 matching 7 bases. J was trimmed by 5 bases and V by 3 bases; bases with no gene match: 7. The CDR3 has 15 amino acids. The CDR3 loop reads CASSLRGGIDNEQFF. The DNA of the CDR3 is TGTGCCAGCAGTTTGAGGGGAGGGATTGACAATGAGCAGTTCTTC.

Only a few counts were recorded for this clonotype. The chain recombines TRBV19 with TRBJ1-4; 9 bases are shared with TRBD1. Trimming removed 9 bases from V and 10 bases from J; junction bases left unmatched: 12. The CDR3 has 14 residues. Germline V CDR1 and CDR2: LNHDA, SQIVND (reference sequence). The CDR3 sequence: CASKAGTGPLKLFF. The CDR3 nucleotides are TGTGCCAGCAAAGCCGGGACAGGGCCTCTAAAACTGTTTTTT.

In its sample, this clonotype was seen a few times. The chain uses TRBV6-1 and TRBJ2-3; D is possibly TRBD2 (6 bases). Trimming took 6 bases from V and 6 from J, leaving 13 bases between them. In germline, CDR1 is MNHNS, CDR2 SASEGT. The CDR3 totals 13 residues. The CDR3 nucleotides read TGTGCCAGCAGCCCCAGACTAGGGGATACGCAGTATTTT. This encodes CASSPRLGDTQYF.

The sample holds many counts of this clonotype. The gene calls are TRBV5-4 and TRBJ1-2; 10 nucleotides align to TRBD1. The V gene's germline CDR1 is SGHNT and CDR2 YYREEE (reference sequence). The CDR3 is made up of 15 amino acids. The V segment lost 3 bases and the J segment 2 bases; nucleotides outside the gene matches: 4. The CDR3 bases are TGTGCCAGCAGCTCTATGACAGGGGGCAACTATGGCTACACCTTC. Translated: CASSSMTGGNYGYTF.

The table lists this clonotype with many counts. The genes are TRBV7-2 and TRBJ1-2; D uncertain. Germline CDR1 is SGHTA and CDR2 is FQGNSA. Trimming took 1 base from V and 8 from J, leaving 11 bases between them. There are 13 residues in the CDR3. CDR3 residues: CASSLVNPHGYTF. The DNA for the CDR3 is TGTGCCAGCAGCTTAGTGAACCCACACGGCTACACCTTC.

This clonotype has a count of ten or more. The genes are TRBV7-3 and TRBJ1-2; D gene uncertain. The CDR3 length is 13 residues. Germline CDR1 SGHTA, CDR2 FQGTGA. V shed 4 bases and J shed 9 bases, with 15 bases lying between them. The CDR3 DNA is TGTGCCAGCAGCTCTGGGGAGGGAAGGAGCTACACCTTC. Amino acids: CASSSGEGRSYTF. Variable domain in full (rest from reference TRBV7-3 and TRBJ1-2): GAGVSQTPSNKVTEKGKYVELRCDPISGHTALYWYRQSLGQGPEFLIYFQGTGAADDSGLPNDRFFAVRPEGSVSTLKIQRTERGDSAVYLCASSSGEGRSYTFGSGTRLTVV.

This clonotype was seen more than once but under ten times. V usage is TRBV10-3 and J usage is TRBJ2-1, with D possibly TRBD1 on 6 matching bases. The CDR3 is 15 amino acids. V was pared by 3 bases and J by 5 bases, with 14 bases between. Germline V gene lookup returns CDR1 ENHRY and CDR2 SYGVKD. CDR3 coding DNA: TGTGCCATCAGTGACACGGGAACAGGGAACAATGAGCAGTTCTTC. As protein: CAISDTGTGNNEQFF.

This clonotype has just a few counts. The gene calls are TRBV28 and TRBJ2-7, with D tentatively TRBD1 (6 bases). This CDR3 is built from 15 residues. Between the trimmed V and J ends, which lost 5 bases and 10 bases, there was a span of 24 bases. Germline CDR1 is MDHEN and CDR2 is SYDVKM. Written as DNA, the CDR3 is TGTGCCAGCAGTCCAACCCTCGGACAGACCCCTAGCCAGTACTTC. Encoded protein: CASSPTLGQTPSQYF. The full variable domain, with the rest looked up from reference TRBV28 and TRBJ2-7, is DVKVTQSSRYLVKRTGEKVFLECVQDMDHENMFWYRQDPGLGLRLIYFSYDVKMKEKGDIPEGYSVSREKKERFSLILESASTNQTSMYLCASSPTLGQTPSQYFGPGTRLTVT.

This chain connects TRBV20-1 to TRBJ1-5; the D is unclear. Germline-derived CDR1 and CDR2 are DFQATT and SNEGSKA (reference sequence). The CDR3 contains 13 residues. V lost 6 bases and J 2 bases, leaving 11 bases between the germline ends. The CDR3 coding sequence is TGCAGTGCCCCCGCGCCTGGCAATCAGCCCCAGCATTTT. Translation: CSAPAPGNQPQHF.

As concerns this clonotype: A much larger clone lies a single base off, so this may be a read error. The CDR3 sequence: CASSITLTYIEQFF. CDR3 nucleotides: TGTGCCAGTAGTATCACTCTCACCTACATTGAGCAGTTCTTC. The chain is built from TRBV19 and TRBJ2-1; D is unclear. CDR3 length: 14 residues. Per the germline V gene, CDR1 is LNHDA and CDR2 is SQIVND (reference sequence). The full variable domain, with the rest looked up from reference TRBV19 and TRBJ2-1, is DGGITQSPKYLFRKEGQNVTLSCEQNLNHDAMYWYRQDPGQGLRLIYYSQIVNDFQKGDIAEGYSVSREKKESFPLTVTSAQKNPTAFYLCASSITLTYIEQFFGPGTRLTVL.

This clonotype has a count of ten or more. The chain carries TRBV5-5 and TRBJ2-1; 9 nucleotides agree with TRBD2. The CDR3 is 16 residues long. Germline V lookup: CDR1 SGHKS, CDR2 YYEKEE (reference sequence). J lost 4 bases, V lost 4 bases, and 9 bases had no gene match. In DNA form, the CDR3 reads TGTGCCAGCAGCCCCTTAGCGGGAGCTTATTACAATGAGCAGTTCTTC. Translated: CASSPLAGAYYNEQFF. The full variable domain, its missing parts supplied by reference TRBV5-5 and TRBJ2-1, is DAGVTQSPTHLIKTRGQQVTLRCSPISGHKSVSWYQQVLGQGPQFIFQYYEKEERGRGNFPDRFSARQFPNYSSELNVNALLLGDSALYLCASSPLAGAYYNEQFFGPGTRLTVL.

This clonotype was found many times. The CDR3 coding sequence is TGTGCCAGCAGCTTAGGCCAGAGAGAGACCCAGTACTTC. Its protein product is CASSLGQRETQYF. The chain employs TRBV11-2 and TRBJ2-5; D unresolved. Germline-derived CDR1 and CDR2 are SGHAT and FQNNGV. V was trimmed by 1 base and J by 4 bases, leaving 7 bases between them. This CDR3 comprises 13 residues.